This is a list of T cell receptor beta chains from one sample in a study of CD8 T cells in Susac syndrome. One entry per CDR3 protein results from TCRdb running MiXCR on the immunoSEQ multiplex PCR reads. The sample has 200,000 or so distinct CDR3 sequences, approximately 94% seen once. Source material: CD4+ T cells from PBMCs. These receptors were obtained from a human donor with multiple sclerosis. Each CDR3 is given with its conserved first and last residue. Fields, in order: CDR3 protein, CDR3 DNA, V gene, D gene, clone size, J gene. D genes are given only for firm matches. A clone size is listed for some rows: how often the clone was seen (once, few, many), or a class if it is expanded.

CDR3: CASGGLSGANVLTF; DNA: TGTGCCAGCGGCGGACTCTCTGGGGCCAACGTCCTGACTTTC; V: TRBV12-3/TRBV12-4; D: .; size: .; J: TRBJ2-6
CDR3: CAWSKRRTTRNTEAFF; DNA: TGTGCCTGGAGCAAGCGCAGAACAACCAGGAACACTGAAGCTTTCTTT; V: TRBV30; D: .; size: .; J: TRBJ1-1
CDR3: CATSTPGSDEQFF; DNA: TGTGCCACCAGCACACCGGGGTCGGATGAGCAGTTCTTC; V: TRBV15; D: .; size: once; J: TRBJ2-1
CDR3: CASSRLRGGGFADTQYF; DNA: TGTGCCAGCAGCCGCCTACGCGGGGGGGGTTTCGCAGATACGCAGTATTTT; V: TRBV13; D: TRBD2; size: .; J: TRBJ2-3
CDR3: CATSTGTGTSWYNEQFF; DNA: TGTGCCACCAGTACAGGAACCGGGACTAGCTGGTACAATGAGCAGTTCTTC; V: TRBV24-1; D: TRBD2; size: .; J: TRBJ2-1
CDR3: CAWSPSPWTGGTKNIQYF; DNA: TGTGCCTGGAGTCCGTCACCCTGGACAGGGGGAACCAAAAACATTCAGTACTTC; V: TRBV30; D: TRBD1; size: .; J: TRBJ2-4
CDR3: CAWSLFNEKLFF; DNA: TGTGCCTGGAGCCTCTTTAATGAAAAACTGTTTTTT; V: TRBV30; D: .; size: .; J: TRBJ1-4
CDR3: CASSLSTLAGTDTQYF; DNA: TGTGCCAGCAGCTTAAGCACGCTAGCGGGGACAGATACGCAGTATTTT; V: TRBV13; D: TRBD2; size: .; J: TRBJ2-3
CDR3: CASSVRGRGPSRDTQYF; DNA: TGTGCCAGCAGTGTCCGAGGGCGGGGGCCCTCCCGGGATACGCAGTATTTT; V: TRBV27; D: .; size: .; J: TRBJ2-3
CDR3: CASSPSLGIYGYTF; DNA: TGTGCCAGCAGTCCAAGCCTGGGAATCTATGGCTACACCTTC; V: TRBV27; D: .; size: once; J: TRBJ1-2
CDR3: CASQRQGHSYEQYF; DNA: TGTGCCAGCCAGCGACAGGGGCATTCCTACGAGCAGTACTTC; V: TRBV6-5; D: TRBD1; size: .; J: TRBJ2-7
CDR3: CSALNRGLHEQYF; DNA: TGCAGTGCTCTGAACAGGGGGCTTCACGAGCAGTACTTC; V: TRBV20-1; D: TRBD1; size: .; J: TRBJ2-7
CDR3: CASSYSWGGGYTDTQYF; DNA: TGTGCCAGCAGTTACTCTTGGGGCGGGGGGTACACAGATACGCAGTATTTT; V: TRBV6-5; D: TRBD2; size: .; J: TRBJ2-3
CDR3: CATSRGGGNQPQHF; DNA: TGTGCCACCAGCAGGGGCGGAGGCAATCAGCCCCAGCATTTT; V: TRBV15; D: .; size: .; J: TRBJ1-5
CDR3: CASSLQRGGNHQPQHF; DNA: TGTGCCAGCAGTCTACAACGGGGGGGCAACCATCAGCCCCAGCATTTT; V: TRBV6-5; D: .; size: .; J: TRBJ1-5
CDR3: CASSQVEGNQETQYF; DNA: TGTGCCAGCAGCCAAGTGGAGGGCAACCAAGAGACCCAGTACTTC; V: TRBV4-2; D: .; size: once; J: TRBJ2-5
CDR3: CASSIHELGEQYF; DNA: TGTGCCAGCAGCATTCATGAATTGGGCGAGCAGTACTTC; V: TRBV7-9; D: .; size: .; J: TRBJ2-7
CDR3: CAWSVQGLDIQYF; DNA: TGTGCCTGGAGTGTACAGGGGTTGGACATTCAGTACTTC; V: TRBV30; D: TRBD1; size: .; J: TRBJ2-4
CDR3: CASSFGVAGWETQYF; DNA: TGTGCCAGCAGTTTTGGAGTAGCGGGGTGGGAGACCCAGTACTTC; V: TRBV12-3/TRBV12-4; D: TRBD2; size: once; J: TRBJ2-5
CDR3: CASSFPDRGLKYEQYF; DNA: TGTGCCAGCAGCTTTCCCGACAGGGGGCTTAAATACGAGCAGTACTTC; V: TRBV7-9; D: TRBD1; size: .; J: TRBJ2-7
CDR3: CASSSPRQLNTEAFF; DNA: TGTGCCAGCAGCTCCCCTCGACAGTTGAACACTGAAGCTTTCTTT; V: TRBV11-2; D: .; size: .; J: TRBJ1-1
CDR3: CSVISRGSSYEQYF; DNA: TGCAGCGTTATTTCGCGGGGGTCATCCTACGAGCAGTACTTC; V: TRBV29-1; D: TRBD2; size: .; J: TRBJ2-7
CDR3: CASSLSAGGMNTEAFF; DNA: TGCGCCAGCAGCTTGTCTGCAGGGGGTATGAACACTGAAGCTTTCTTT; V: TRBV5-1; D: TRBD1; size: .; J: TRBJ1-1
CDR3: CASSPAAFPTGELFF; DNA: TGTGCCAGCTCACCAGCGGCTTTCCCCACCGGGGAGCTGTTTTTT; V: TRBV18; D: .; size: .; J: TRBJ2-2
CDR3: CASSLGTSAGSYEEQYF; DNA: TGTGCCAGCAGCTTAGGGACCTCGGCAGGGTCCTACGAGGAGCAGTACTTC; V: TRBV7-9; D: .; size: .; J: TRBJ2-7
CDR3: CASSQVAPRTGELFF; DNA: TGCGCCAGCAGCCAAGTGGCACCGCGGACCGGGGAGCTGTTTTTT; V: TRBV4-1; D: .; size: .; J: TRBJ2-2
CDR3: CASSQVIRDRNNSPLHF; DNA: TGCGCCAGCAGCCAAGTCATCAGGGACAGAAATAATTCACCCCTCCACTTT; V: TRBV4-1; D: TRBD1; size: .; J: TRBJ1-6
CDR3: CASTLGGRAYNEQFF; DNA: TGTGCCAGCACCTTGGGAGGAAGGGCCTACAATGAGCAGTTCTTC; V: TRBV28; D: .; size: once; J: TRBJ2-1
CDR3: CAWSVLTGSSYNEQFF; DNA: TGTGCCTGGAGTGTACTGACCGGTAGTTCCTACAATGAGCAGTTCTTC; V: TRBV30; D: .; size: .; J: TRBJ2-1
CDR3: CASARAGGTDTQYF; DNA: TGTGCCAGCGCACGAGCGGGGGGCACAGATACGCAGTATTTT; V: TRBV6-2/TRBV6-3; D: TRBD2; size: .; J: TRBJ2-3
CDR3: CASSLVLRSEQYF; DNA: TGTGCCAGCAGCTTGGTTCTCCGGAGCGAGCAGTACTTC; V: TRBV5-6; D: .; size: .; J: TRBJ2-7
CDR3: CASSLGAVQETQYF; DNA: TGCGCCAGCAGCTTGGGAGCGGTCCAAGAGACCCAGTACTTC; V: TRBV5-1; D: .; size: .; J: TRBJ2-5
CDR3: CASSVVGGGLDEQYF; DNA: TGTGCCAGCAGCGTAGTCGGAGGGGGTTTGGACGAGCAGTACTTC; V: TRBV9; D: .; size: .; J: TRBJ2-7
CDR3: CSASSGRGSYEQYF; DNA: TGCAGTGCTAGTTCGGGACGCGGGTCCTACGAGCAGTACTTC; V: TRBV20-1; D: .; size: .; J: TRBJ2-7
CDR3: CSVSNRGGQSSYNEQFF; DNA: TGCAGCGTGTCGAATAGGGGGGGGCAAAGCTCCTACAATGAGCAGTTCTTC; V: TRBV29-1; D: .; size: .; J: TRBJ2-1
CDR3: CSAAADRGRIGGSTDTQYF; DNA: TGCAGTGCTGCCGCGGACCGAGGACGGATAGGGGGTTCTACAGATACGCAGTATTTT; V: TRBV20-1; D: .; size: .; J: TRBJ2-3
CDR3: CASSQIDTQYF; DNA: TGTGCCAGCAGCCAAATAGATACGCAGTATTTT; V: TRBV3-1; D: .; size: .; J: TRBJ2-3
CDR3: CASSRRTELIQETQYF; DNA: TGTGCCAGCAGTCGGAGGACGGAGCTAATCCAAGAGACCCAGTACTTC; V: TRBV27; D: .; size: .; J: TRBJ2-5
CDR3: CASSLGLGRSYEQYF; DNA: TGTGCCAGCAGCTTAGGACTAGGCCGTTCCTACGAGCAGTACTTC; V: TRBV5-6; D: TRBD2; size: .; J: TRBJ2-7
CDR3: CSAKNRQGSNQPQHF; DNA: TGCAGTGCTAAGAACAGACAGGGGAGCAATCAGCCCCAGCATTTT; V: TRBV20-1; D: TRBD1; size: .; J: TRBJ1-5
CDR3: CSARVRGGRGSTDTQYF; DNA: TGCAGTGCTAGAGTGCGGGGGGGCCGTGGGAGCACAGATACGCAGTATTTT; V: TRBV20-1; D: TRBD2; size: .; J: TRBJ2-3
CDR3: CASSRPGLSNTGELFF; DNA: TGTGCCAGCAGCCGTCCGGGCCTCTCGAACACCGGGGAGCTGTTTTTT; V: TRBV7-9; D: .; size: .; J: TRBJ2-2
CDR3: CASSHRVATNEKLFF; DNA: TGTGCCAGTAGTCACAGGGTGGCAACTAATGAAAAACTGTTTTTT; V: TRBV19; D: .; size: .; J: TRBJ1-4
CDR3: CASMRTSGSGELFF; DNA: TGTGCCAGCATGAGGACTAGCGGTTCCGGGGAGCTGTTTTTT; V: TRBV5-4; D: TRBD2; size: .; J: TRBJ2-2
CDR3: CASSPQGSRTEQYF; DNA: TGTGCCAGCTCACCACAGGGCAGCAGAACCGAGCAGTACTTC; V: TRBV18; D: .; size: .; J: TRBJ2-7
CDR3: CASSTPLSGAYEQYF; DNA: TGTGCCAGCAGCACTCCGCTGAGCGGAGCCTACGAGCAGTACTTC; V: TRBV5-4; D: .; size: .; J: TRBJ2-7
CDR3: CSARSGTGNQPQHF; DNA: TGCAGTGCTAGATCGGGGACTGGCAATCAGCCCCAGCATTTT; V: TRBV20-1; D: .; size: .; J: TRBJ1-5
CDR3: CASGKQTGVTNQPQHF; DNA: TGTGCCAGCGGCAAACAGACAGGGGTCACCAATCAGCCCCAGCATTTT; V: TRBV2; D: TRBD1; size: .; J: TRBJ1-5
CDR3: CASSQGPTAGGLRDEQYF; DNA: TGTGCCAGCAGCCAAGGCCCCACAGCGGGGGGCCTCCGGGACGAGCAGTACTTC; V: TRBV4-2; D: TRBD2; size: .; J: TRBJ2-7